A selection of T cell receptor beta chains follows, all from one sample in a study of T cell responses to AZD1222 COVID-19 vaccine. The assay was immunoSEQ multiplex PCR, and TCRdb's table has in-frame clones only and misses some. Among more than 80,000 clones listed, 80% to 90% were seen once. Sequenced material: peripheral blood, taken on day 0 of AZD1222 vaccination. The receptors derive from an adult in good health. CDR3s include the opening cysteine and the closing phenylalanine or tryptophan. Fields, in order: CDR3 DNA, CDR3 protein, J gene, D gene, clone size, V gene. A D gene is named only where the DNA matches it firmly. Not every row has a clone size; where given, it reads once, few, many or a size class.

CDR3 DNA: TGTGCCAGCAGTTTGAGGGGGCCCTACGAGCAGTACTTC
CDR3 protein: CASSLRGPYEQYF
J gene: TRBJ2-7
D gene: TRBD1
clone size: -
V gene: TRBV28

CDR3 DNA: TGTGCCAGCAGTTTTTCTGATACGCAGTATTTT
CDR3 protein: CASSFSDTQYF
J gene: TRBJ2-3
D gene: -
clone size: -
V gene: TRBV28

CDR3 DNA: TGTGCCAGCTCCGATGTTAGGACAGGGGGTTACGAGCAGTACTTC
CDR3 protein: CASSDVRTGGYEQYF
J gene: TRBJ2-7
D gene: TRBD1
clone size: few
V gene: TRBV27

CDR3 DNA: TGTGCCAGCAGTTGGACAGGGGCCTATGGCTACACCTTC
CDR3 protein: CASSWTGAYGYTF
J gene: TRBJ1-2
D gene: TRBD1
clone size: -
V gene: TRBV28

CDR3 DNA: TGTGCCAGCAGTGAGATTGGGCCAAGAGGCGGCTACACCTTC
CDR3 protein: CASSEIGPRGGYTF
J gene: TRBJ1-2
D gene: -
clone size: -
V gene: TRBV6-1

CDR3 DNA: TGTGCCAGCAGGGACGGACCGAACACTGAAGCTTTCTTT
CDR3 protein: CASRDGPNTEAFF
J gene: TRBJ1-1
D gene: -
clone size: -
V gene: TRBV6-6

CDR3 DNA: TGTGCCAGCAGCTCCACTTATAGCAATCAGCCCCAGCATTTT
CDR3 protein: CASSSTYSNQPQHF
J gene: TRBJ1-5
D gene: -
clone size: -
V gene: TRBV7-2

CDR3 DNA: TGTGCCAGCAGCTTTCTGGGCACTGAAGCTTTCTTT
CDR3 protein: CASSFLGTEAFF
J gene: TRBJ1-1
D gene: -
clone size: few
V gene: TRBV7-9

CDR3 DNA: TGTGCCAGCATGAGGGGGCCCTCTAACTATGGCTACACCTTC
CDR3 protein: CASMRGPSNYGYTF
J gene: TRBJ1-2
D gene: TRBD1
clone size: -
V gene: TRBV2

CDR3 DNA: TGTGCCAGCAGTGTCGGGTCCTACACCGGGGAGCTGTTTTTT
CDR3 protein: CASSVGSYTGELFF
J gene: TRBJ2-2
D gene: -
clone size: -
V gene: TRBV5-5

CDR3 DNA: TGTGCCAGCAGCTTATCGAGGACAGGGGGCGATGAGCAGTTCTTC
CDR3 protein: CASSLSRTGGDEQFF
J gene: TRBJ2-1
D gene: TRBD1
clone size: -
V gene: TRBV11-3

CDR3 DNA: TGTGCCAGCAGCTCAGTAGGACAGGCCAGCTACGAGCAGTACTTC
CDR3 protein: CASSSVGQASYEQYF
J gene: TRBJ2-7
D gene: TRBD1
clone size: -
V gene: TRBV5-5

CDR3 DNA: TGTGCCAGCAGTCGACCGCCTGAAAAACTGTTTTTT
CDR3 protein: CASSRPPEKLFF
J gene: TRBJ1-4
D gene: -
clone size: -
V gene: TRBV12-3/TRBV12-4

CDR3 DNA: TGTGCCAGCAGTCTAGGGACAGGGCTGGGCTACACCTTC
CDR3 protein: CASSLGTGLGYTF
J gene: TRBJ1-2
D gene: TRBD1
clone size: few
V gene: TRBV4-2

CDR3 DNA: TGTGCCAGCAGTGAAGCCTGGGAGCAGTTCTTC
CDR3 protein: CASSEAWEQFF
J gene: TRBJ2-1
D gene: -
clone size: few
V gene: TRBV6-1

CDR3 DNA: TGTGCCAGCAGCCAGTTACAGGGGAGAGGCACTGAAGCTTTCTTT
CDR3 protein: CASSQLQGRGTEAFF
J gene: TRBJ1-1
D gene: TRBD1
clone size: -
V gene: TRBV14

CDR3 DNA: TGTGCCAGCAGCTTTTGGGGTCGCGAAGTCACCGGGGAGCTGTTTTTT
CDR3 protein: CASSFWGREVTGELFF
J gene: TRBJ2-2
D gene: -
clone size: once
V gene: TRBV5-5

CDR3 DNA: TGTGCCAGCAGTTACTCGAAAGGGACACCGAACACTGAAGCTTTCTTT
CDR3 protein: CASSYSKGTPNTEAFF
J gene: TRBJ1-1
D gene: -
clone size: -
V gene: TRBV6-2/TRBV6-3

CDR3 DNA: TGTGCCAGCAGCGTACCGGGACAGGGAAGAGGTGGGGCCAACGTCCTGACTTTC
CDR3 protein: CASSVPGQGRGGANVLTF
J gene: TRBJ2-6
D gene: TRBD1
clone size: -
V gene: TRBV11-3

CDR3 DNA: TGTGCCATCAGTGAGGGACAGCCCTACGAGCAGTACTTC
CDR3 protein: CAISEGQPYEQYF
J gene: TRBJ2-7
D gene: -
clone size: -
V gene: TRBV10-3

CDR3 DNA: TGTGCCAGCAGCTTAACTAGCGGGGGGCGCGAGCAGTACTTC
CDR3 protein: CASSLTSGGREQYF
J gene: TRBJ2-7
D gene: TRBD2
clone size: -
V gene: TRBV7-2

CDR3 DNA: TGTGCCAGCAGAACAGAAAGGGGGAACACTGAAGCTTTCTTT
CDR3 protein: CASRTERGNTEAFF
J gene: TRBJ1-1
D gene: -
clone size: -
V gene: TRBV2

CDR3 DNA: TGCGCCAGCAGCCAAATTAGCGGGACCTCCTACGAGCAGTACTTC
CDR3 protein: CASSQISGTSYEQYF
J gene: TRBJ2-7
D gene: TRBD2
clone size: -
V gene: TRBV5-1

CDR3 DNA: TGTGCCAGCAGCTTAGCGCTGCAGGGGTCCTACGAGCAGTACTTC
CDR3 protein: CASSLALQGSYEQYF
J gene: TRBJ2-7
D gene: -
clone size: -
V gene: TRBV7-9

CDR3 DNA: TGTGCCAGTAGTATGGTGGTAACAGGGGGCTATGGCTACACCTTC
CDR3 protein: CASSMVVTGGYGYTF
J gene: TRBJ1-2
D gene: TRBD1
clone size: few
V gene: TRBV19

CDR3 DNA: TGCGCCAGCAGCCTGGAGAGAGGGGGCACAGATACGCAGTATTTT
CDR3 protein: CASSLERGGTDTQYF
J gene: TRBJ2-3
D gene: -
clone size: -
V gene: TRBV5-1

CDR3 DNA: TGTGCCAGCAGTTACTCTGAGGGCAGGGTGAAGGGCGAGCAGTACTTC
CDR3 protein: CASSYSEGRVKGEQYF
J gene: TRBJ2-7
D gene: -
clone size: few
V gene: TRBV6-5

CDR3 DNA: TGCGCCAGCAGCTTCGAAGGGGGCGCGGATAACTATGGCTACACCTTC
CDR3 protein: CASSFEGGADNYGYTF
J gene: TRBJ1-2
D gene: TRBD1
clone size: -
V gene: TRBV5-1

CDR3 DNA: TGTGCCAGCAGCTTAGATGGCGGGAGCTACAATGAGCAGTTCTTC
CDR3 protein: CASSLDGGSYNEQFF
J gene: TRBJ2-1
D gene: TRBD2
clone size: -
V gene: TRBV7-2

CDR3 DNA: TGTGCCAGCAGCTTAGCCGGGGGGGTTCACGAGCAGTACTTC
CDR3 protein: CASSLAGGVHEQYF
J gene: TRBJ2-7
D gene: TRBD2
clone size: once
V gene: TRBV11-2